This T cell receptor beta chain was profiled in a study of beta chain features in type 1 diabetes. As every portion of the isolated RNA was reverse transcribed, the sequencing read expressed TCRB transcripts. The assay was immunoSEQ multiplex PCR, and TCRdb's table has in-frame clones only and misses some. The table lists nearly 250,000 clones, around 14% of them singletons. Heparinised blood was drawn once per donor, averaging roughly 120 mL. Sample: naive CD4+ T cells from blood. The origin of this receptor is a woman in her forties in good health.

The CDR3 is CASSLGGLELYEQYF. CDR3 DNA sequence: TGTGCCAGCAGCCTAGGGGGACTAGAACTCTACGAGCAGTACTTC. The chain employs TRBV7-2 and TRBJ2-7; 8 positions agree with TRBD2. J lost 3 bases, V lost 5 bases, and 9 bases had no gene match. The CDR3 length is 15 residues. In germline, CDR1 is SGHTA, CDR2 FQGNSA.